These 9 T cell receptor beta chains share one sample of origin, sequenced in a study of blood T cell repertoires in COVID-19. The data were produced by immunoSEQ multiplex PCR, yet TCRdb's version contains in-frame clones alone and is incomplete. This sample has about 400,000 clones, with around nine tenths found just once. The material sequenced was peripheral blood. These TCRs come from a human donor in a cohort sampled during active COVID-19.

The chain links TRBV6-4 to TRBJ2-1; a possible D gene is TRBD1 (5 bases). Trimming removed 0 bases at V and 0 bases at J, with 9 bases between. The CDR3 is 16 amino acids. In germline, CDR1 is MRHNA, CDR2 SNTAGT. CDR3 nucleotides: TGTGCCAGCAGTGACTCAGGGCAGGGCTCCTACAATGAGCAGTTCTTC. It translates to CASSDSGQGSYNEQFF.

The chain uses TRBV5-4 and TRBJ2-1; D may be TRBD2 (7 bases). This CDR3 comprises 16 residues. Germline CDR1 and CDR2: SGHNT and YYREEE (reference sequence). V dropped 4 bases and J dropped 8 bases, with 22 bases sitting between them. CDR3 region: CASSKTGGGRTHEQFF. In DNA form, the CDR3 reads TGTGCCAGCAGCAAAACTGGGGGCGGGAGAACCCATGAGCAGTTCTTC.

V is TRBV4-1 and J is TRBJ1-2; 8 bases match TRBD1. Germline assignment: CDR1 MGHRA and CDR2 YSYEKL. This CDR3 region has 15 residues. V gave up 4 bases and J gave up 4 bases; unmatched junction bases: 8. In DNA, the CDR3 is TGCGCCAGCAGCCGAGGACAGGGCCAGGGCTATGGCTACACCTTC. It yields the protein CASSRGQGQGYGYTF.

This chain uses TRBV6-5 with TRBJ2-7, with 7 bases aligning to TRBD2. The CDR3 length is 15 residues. V trimming: 2 bases; J trimming: 0 bases; junction bases outside the gene matches: 4. The V gene's germline CDR1 is MNHEY and CDR2 SVGAGI. This CDR3 is CASSYPRGSSYEQYF. CDR3 nucleotide sequence: TGTGCCAGCAGTTACCCCCGCGGGAGCTCCTACGAGCAGTACTTC.

The V and J genes are TRBV29-1 and TRBJ1-2; a possible D gene is TRBD1 (5 bases). The CDR3 consists of 13 residues. Germline V gene data show CDR1 as SQVTM and CDR2 as ANQGSEA. Trimming removed 7 bases from V and 7 bases from J, with 19 bases in between. This chain's CDR3 is CSAVDTQGGGYTF. In nucleotides, the CDR3 is TGCAGCGCCGTGGATACCCAGGGAGGTGGCTACACCTTC.

The chain is built from TRBV6-5 and TRBJ2-3, with D tentatively TRBD1 (6 bases). Between the trimmed V and J ends, which lost 5 bases and 4 bases, there was a span of 13 bases. In germline, CDR1 is MNHEY, CDR2 SVGAGI. The CDR3 has 14 amino acids. CDR3 sequence (DNA): TGTGCCAGCAGTCGGTACAGGGTCGCAGATACGCAGTATTTT. Translation: CASSRYRVADTQYF.

The chain links TRBV27 to TRBJ2-7; tentatively, D is TRBD1 (5 bases). The CDR3 is 15 residues long. Per the germline V gene, CDR1 is MNHEY and CDR2 is SMNVEV (reference sequence). With 1 base removed from V and 2 bases from J, the gap between germline ends came to 12 bases. CDR3 sequence: CASSLLWGRPYEQYF. In DNA form, the CDR3 reads TGTGCCAGCAGTTTATTGTGGGGCAGGCCCTACGAGCAGTACTTC.

This chain links TRBV28 with TRBJ2-6; TRBD1 agrees at 9 bases. This CDR3 spans 18 amino acids. After removal of 6 bases from V and 4 bases from J, the junction contained 13 bases not matched to a gene. Germline V gene data show CDR1 as MDHEN and CDR2 as SYDVKM. The CDR3 is CASRTPDRGAGGANVLTF. The CDR3 DNA follows: TGTGCCAGCAGAACACCGGACAGGGGCGCCGGGGGGGCCAACGTCCTGACTTTC.

The rearrangement links TRBV7-3 to TRBJ2-1, with 9 nucleotides matching TRBD2. The V and J ends lost 5 bases and 5 bases, in that order; junction bases with no gene match: 7. The CDR3 is 15 amino acids. From germline, CDR1 is SGHTA and CDR2 FQGTGA. The CDR3 loop reads CASSRGLAGNNEQFF. Here the CDR3 DNA reads TGTGCCAGCAGCCGAGGGCTAGCGGGAAACAATGAGCAGTTCTTC.